This record covers a single T cell receptor beta chain. This clone has only one observation. Which antigen it targets is not known. No base quality information exists; no much larger clone differs at one position. TCRbeta CDR3 regions were amplified from genomic DNA using the immunoSEQ Assay, a bias-controlled multiplex PCR. The original methods were these. The number of nucleated cells in each sample was estimated from the amplification of reference gene primers within the assay. Sequence reads were collapsed and filtered to measure the absolute abundance of every unique TCRbeta CDR3 rearrangement. For each sample, productive Simpson clonality was calculated as the square root of Simpson's diversity index across productive rearrangements. TCRdb obtained this table from immuneACCESS and retained in-frame rearrangements with V and J assigned. These tables miss some clones; where compared with another copy, unresolved V genes account for less than half of the shortfall, and the remainder is unexplained. The V and J calls and the clone size are those of that table, but D and trimming were determined from the DNA. The sample has some 120,000 clones on record, around nine tenths of them singletons. Of the sample, almost 4.5% falls within the top ten clones.

Each collaborating institution followed its own protocols to collect whole blood in K2EDTA tubes. For TCRbeta analysis, collaborator samples were shipped as frozen whole blood, as isolated PBMCs, or as DNA extracted from either sample type. These data belong to a study of blood T cell repertoires in COVID-19 (TCRdb year 2020). Study-wide context: Collaborator samples came from the United States, Italy and Spain and covered acute and convalescent phases of COVID-19. The samples were drawn from two sources: the first 160 participants of the ongoing ImmuneRACE study, and fewer than 1,500 subjects contributed by 6 global collaborators. The dataset comprised deeply sampled blood TCRbeta repertoires from subjects exposed to, actively infected with, or recovered from COVID-19. The prospective study material was composed of cDNA or gDNA derived from T cells, B-cell-depleted T cells, or PBMCs. HLA class I and class II types, where available, came from metadata supplied by the sample provider rather than from assay-based typing. Nearly every sample came with metadata listing a de-identified subject ID, COVID-19 status, age in years and sex. The repertoires were made available in a free public database intended to serve as a resource for research on the immune response to SARS-CoV-2.

Here is what the overall study found, with its caveats: Clinical and demographic metadata were provided uncurated, with the amount varying by source and participant.

V drops 1 base and J drops 7 bases, leaving 8 bases in between. From cysteine to phenylalanine, the CDR3 is 13 amino acids long. Only the CDR3 region is kept as DNA, spanning 39 bases read in frame from base 1. The germline V gene (reference sequence) provides CDR1 LNHDA and CDR2 SQIVND. This sequence was found in a man aged 35 to 55 with acute or convalescent COVID-19. This sequence uses TRBV19 and TRBJ2-1; TRBD2 could be the D gene, as 5 bases match. Material for sequencing was peripheral blood. The CDR3: CASSIGTGNEQFF. In nucleotides, the sequence is TGTGCCAGTAGTATAGGTACGGGAAATGAGCAGTTCTTC. The reference TRBV19 and TRBJ2-1 proteins fill in what lies around the CDR3, so the full variable domain reads DGGITQSPKYLFRKEGQNVTLSCEQNLNHDAMYWYRQDPGQGLRLIYYSQIVNDFQKGDIAEGYSVSREKKESFPLTVTSAQKNPTAFYLCASSIGTGNEQFFGPGTRLTVL.